A selection of T cell receptor beta chains follows, all from one sample in a study of blood T cell repertoires in COVID-19. Sequencing used immunoSEQ multiplex PCR; TCRdb keeps in-frame clones, though not all of them. The table includes 100,000 or so clones, roughly 88% detected once. The specimen sequenced was peripheral blood. Receptor source: a man aged 60 to 75 with acute or convalescent COVID-19. Each CDR3 is given with its conserved first and last residue. The order of the fields is CDR3 length, V gene, D gene, clone size, J gene, CDR3 DNA, CDR3 protein. A D gene is named only where the DNA matches it firmly. Clone size is given for some rows only: seen once, a few or many times, or a class if the clone is expanded.

15,TRBV10-1,TRBD1,-,TRBJ2-7,TGCGCCAGCGCCTCCGGGACAGGTACTTTCTACGAGCAGTACTTC,CASASGTGTFYEQYF
15,TRBV10-3,TRBD1,few,TRBJ1-2,TGTGCCATCAGTGACCCTCCAACAGGGGGCCATGGCTACACCTTC,CAISDPPTGGHGYTF
15,TRBV5-1,TRBD1,-,TRBJ2-2,TGCGCCAGCAGCAGGGACAGGTCGAACACCGGGGAGCTGTTTTTT,CASSRDRSNTGELFF
16,TRBV18,-,-,TRBJ1-2,TGTGCCAGCTCACCACCGGGCGTGGCGGGGGATCACGGCTACACCTTC,CASSPPGVAGDHGYTF
12,TRBV30,-,-,TRBJ2-7,TGTGCCTGGAGTGCTACAGGCTACGAGCAGTACTTC,CAWSATGYEQYF
12,TRBV3-1/TRBV3-2,-,once,TRBJ2-7,TGTGCCAGCAGCCCGGACAGCTACGAGCAGTACTTC,CASSPDSYEQYF
15,TRBV10-3,TRBD2,-,TRBJ2-3,TGTGCCATCAGCCTGGGACTAGCGGCCACAGATACGCAGTATTTT,CAISLGLAATDTQYF
13,TRBV6-5,-,-,TRBJ1-1,TGTGCCAGCAGGACGGGAGTGAACACTGAAGCTTTCTTT,CASRTGVNTEAFF
11,TRBV20-1,TRBD1,-,TRBJ1-2,TGCAGTGCTAGTGACAGGGGCGGCTACACCTTC,CSASDRGGYTF
12,TRBV10-3,-,-,TRBJ2-3,TGTGCCACCTCCGGGGAAAGGGATACGCAGTATTTT,CATSGERDTQYF
15,TRBV14,TRBD2,once,TRBJ2-1,TGTGCCAGCAGCCCTACGAGCGGGAGGGTTAATGAGCAGTTCTTC,CASSPTSGRVNEQFF
15,TRBV19,-,-,TRBJ1-1,TGTGCCAGTAGCAACAGCGGGGGCGTGAACACTGAAGCTTTCTTT,CASSNSGGVNTEAFF
15,TRBV10-3,TRBD2,-,TRBJ2-3,TGTGCCATCAGTGAGTCGGGGAGGGACCCGAATACGCAGTATTTT,CAISESGRDPNTQYF
13,TRBV5-6,TRBD1,-,TRBJ1-5,TGTGCCAGCAGCAGGACAGGGGATCAGCCCCAGCATTTT,CASSRTGDQPQHF
12,TRBV5-6,-,-,TRBJ1-5,TGTGCCAGCAGCTTCTCCAATCAGCCCCAGCATTTT,CASSFSNQPQHF
14,TRBV5-4,-,-,TRBJ2-1,TGTGCCAGCGAGGGTCCGGGAAGGTGGAATGAGCAGTTCTTC,CASEGPGRWNEQFF
14,TRBV7-8,-,-,TRBJ1-2,TGTGCCAGCAGCTTAGCGCGACAAAGCTATGGCTACACCTTC,CASSLARQSYGYTF
13,TRBV21-1,-,-,TRBJ2-7,TGTGCCAGCAGCATGGGCCCACGGGGGAAGCAGTACTTC,CASSMGPRGKQYF
11,TRBV3-1/TRBV3-2,-,-,TRBJ2-1,TGTGCCACCCGGGACTACAATGAGCAGTTCTTC,CATRDYNEQFF
16,TRBV6-1,-,-,TRBJ2-7,TGTGCCAGCAGTGAAGAGGGGGTCAGGGCAAGATACGAGCAGTACTTC,CASSEEGVRARYEQYF
14,TRBV29-1,-,-,TRBJ1-1,TGCAGCGTTGAGGAAGCGGGCCGAGGGACTGAAGCTTTCTTT,CSVEEAGRGTEAFF
18,TRBV10-3,TRBD1,-,TRBJ2-1,TGTGCCATCAGCGGACAGGGGGCGACGGGAGAAGCCTACAATGAGCAGTTCTTC,CAISGQGATGEAYNEQFF
15,TRBV27,TRBD1,-,TRBJ2-7,TGTGCCAGCAGTATATCCGGGACAGGGGTCTACGAGCAGTACTTC,CASSISGTGVYEQYF
13,TRBV29-1,-,-,TRBJ2-7,TGCAGCGTTGAAACCCCCAGGGATTACGAGCAGTACTTC,CSVETPRDYEQYF
11,TRBV30,-,-,TRBJ1-1,TGTGCCTGGAAGGCGAGGACTGAAGCTTTCTTT,CAWKARTEAFF
14,TRBV29-1,-,few,TRBJ1-1,TGCAGCGTTGAGGCCGGGACATACTCCACTGAAGCTTTCTTT,CSVEAGTYSTEAFF
16,TRBV5-6,-,-,TRBJ2-2,TGTGCCAGCAGCTTGGGCTGGCCACCGAACACCGGGGAGCTGTTTTTT,CASSLGWPPNTGELFF
15,TRBV15,-,-,TRBJ1-1,TGTGCCACCAGCAGAGATACGGGAGGGGGCACTGAAGCTTTCTTT,CATSRDTGGGTEAFF
14,TRBV28,-,-,TRBJ1-4,TGTGCCAGCAGTATCCTTGGGACTTGGGAAAAACTGTTTTTT,CASSILGTWEKLFF
14,TRBV6-5,TRBD1,few,TRBJ1-6,TGTGCCAGCAGCCCGACAGGGGGCAATTCACCCCTCCACTTT,CASSPTGGNSPLHF
15,TRBV30,TRBD1,-,TRBJ1-3,TGTGCCTGGAGTTCAACAGGGGTACCTGGAAACACCATATATTTT,CAWSSTGVPGNTIYF
18,TRBV5-1,TRBD2,-,TRBJ2-3,TGCGCCAGCAGCTCCGGACTAGCGGGGGGTCGCAGCACAGATACGCAGTATTTT,CASSSGLAGGRSTDTQYF